These T cell receptor beta chains were read from a single sample in a study of blood T cells in healthy people across ages. TCRdb re-called the 5' RACE reads through MiXCR, storing one row per CDR3 protein. This table has approximately 800,000 distinct CDR3 sequences, more than 35% appearing once. The sequenced sample consisted of blood. These receptor sequences come from a man older than 75 in good health. Both conserved end residues are part of each CDR3. The D gene is left open where the match is weak. Clone size appears in some rows only: once, few, many, or a class for an expanded clone.

CDR3 protein,CDR3 DNA,V gene,clone size,J gene,D gene
CASSAWAGTHNEQFF,TGTGCCAGCAGTGCCTGGGCAGGGACTCACAATGAGCAGTTCTTC,TRBV6-2/TRBV6-3,NA,TRBJ2-1,NA
CSATRDREGETQYF,TGCAGTGCGACCCGGGACAGGGAGGGAGAGACCCAGTACTTC,TRBV20-1,many,TRBJ2-5,TRBD1
CASSLRTGTGGENTIYF,TGTGCCAGCAGTTTACGAACCGGGACAGGGGGTGAAAACACCATATATTTT,TRBV12-3/TRBV12-4,NA,TRBJ1-3,TRBD1
CSAPWAGTQFF,TGCAGTGCGCCCTGGGCGGGAACGCAGTTCTTC,TRBV20-1,NA,TRBJ2-1,NA
CAAGKPGETQFF,TGTGCAGCGGGGAAGCCTGGAGAGACCCAGTTCTTC,TRBV24-1,few,TRBJ2-1,TRBD2
CASSPRLAGVTYEQYF,TGTGCCAGCAGCCCAAGACTAGCGGGCGTAACCTACGAGCAGTACTTC,TRBV7-2,many,TRBJ2-7,TRBD2
CASSLVSGTGADVQYF,TGTGCCAGCAGCTTAGTATCCGGGACAGGGGCAGATGTGCAGTATTTT,TRBV7-2,few,TRBJ2-3,TRBD1
CASTVGGQGETQYF,TGTGCCAGCACGGTTGGGGGGCAGGGGGAGACCCAGTACTTC,TRBV28,NA,TRBJ2-5,NA
CASSLDPGNIYGYTF,TGCGCCAGCAGCTTGGACCCGGGGAATATCTATGGCTACACCTTC,TRBV5-1,NA,TRBJ1-2,NA
CASSPRVASGPNEQFF,TGTGCCAGCAGCCCCCGCGTGGCTAGCGGGCCGAATGAGCAGTTCTTC,TRBV7-3,NA,TRBJ2-1,TRBD2
CASSPNSGRIDYGYTF,TGTGCCAGCAGCCCAAATTCTGGGCGAATCGACTATGGCTACACCTTC,TRBV4-2,few,TRBJ1-2,NA
CASATGASEETQYF,TGCGCCAGCGCGACAGGGGCGTCGGAAGAGACCCAGTACTTC,TRBV5-1,NA,TRBJ2-5,TRBD1
CSVETGAGYTF,TGCAGCGTTGAAACGGGTGCTGGCTACACCTTC,TRBV29-1,NA,TRBJ1-2,NA
CASSHVLGENIQYF,TGTGCCAGCAGCCATGTCCTGGGGGAAAACATTCAGTACTTC,TRBV14,few,TRBJ2-4,NA
CASSYLLGQTEQYF,TGCGCCAGCAGCTACCTACTGGGGCAGACTGAGCAGTACTTC,TRBV4-1,NA,TRBJ2-7,NA
CASSLVENGQPQHF,TGTGCCAGCAGTTTAGTTGAGAATGGTCAGCCCCAGCATTTT,TRBV12-3/TRBV12-4,NA,TRBJ1-5,NA
CASSQNPGLSYEQYF,TGTGCCAGCAGTCAAAACCCCGGCCTTTCCTACGAGCAGTACTTC,TRBV7-8,few,TRBJ2-7,NA
CASSYSRTESEQYF,TGTGCCAGCAGTTATTCAAGGACAGAATCCGAGCAGTACTTC,TRBV28,NA,TRBJ2-7,NA
CASGILKQGYSNQPQHF,TGTGCCAGCGGTATACTTAAACAGGGCTATAGCAATCAGCCCCAGCATTTT,TRBV27,NA,TRBJ1-5,NA
CSPPRTGWNTEAFF,TGCAGTCCCCCCCGGACAGGTTGGAACACTGAAGCTTTCTTT,TRBV20-1,NA,TRBJ1-1,TRBD1
CSARSLGTGGYEQYF,TGCAGTGCTAGGTCTTTAGGGACGGGGGGCTACGAGCAGTACTTC,TRBV20-1,NA,TRBJ2-7,TRBD2
CASSFDALAGVGNEQYF,TGTGCCAGCAGCTTTGACGCTTTAGCGGGAGTAGGAAATGAGCAGTACTTC,TRBV7-2,few,TRBJ2-5,TRBD2
CASSYGTSGSYEQYF,TGTGCCAGCAGTTACGGGACTAGCGGCTCCTACGAGCAGTACTTC,TRBV6-2/TRBV6-3,many,TRBJ2-7,TRBD2
CASSSFPGTSGLYNEQFF,TGTGCCAGCAGTTCTTTCCCCGGGACTAGCGGTTTATACAATGAGCAGTTCTTC,TRBV28,few,TRBJ2-1,TRBD2
CAWSVMARGSPLHF,TGTGCCTGGAGTGTCATGGCTCGGGGATCACCCCTCCACTTT,TRBV30,NA,TRBJ1-6,NA
CSAQSRTSTDTQYF,TGCAGTGCACAGTCTAGGACGAGCACAGATACGCAGTATTTT,TRBV20-1,few,TRBJ2-3,NA
CASSVEGDQETQYF,TGTGCCAGCAGCGTAGAAGGCGATCAAGAGACCCAGTACTTC,TRBV9,NA,TRBJ2-5,NA
CASSSRTGAIYEQYF,TGTGCCAGCAGTTCCCGGACAGGGGCTATCTACGAGCAGTACTTC,TRBV27,NA,TRBJ2-7,TRBD1
CSVDTGGEYEQYF,TGCAGCGTTGATACAGGGGGCGAATACGAGCAGTACTTC,TRBV29-1,few,TRBJ2-7,TRBD1
CASSLAGHNEQFF,TGTGCCAGCAGTTTAGCTGGCCACAATGAGCAGTTCTTC,TRBV12-3/TRBV12-4,NA,TRBJ2-1,NA
CASSRRGLVDAQYF,TGTGCCAGCAGTCGCCGGGGGTTAGTAGATGCCCAGTACTTC,TRBV27,few,TRBJ2-7,NA
CASSQQMGDYGYTF,TGTGCCAGCAGCCAACAGATGGGTGACTATGGCTACACCTTC,TRBV5-6,NA,TRBJ1-2,NA
CASSLGGTVYEQYF,TGTGCCAGCAGTTTAGGAGGGACTGTTTACGAGCAGTACTTC,TRBV12-3/TRBV12-4,NA,TRBJ2-7,NA
CASSVGRVGPLDTQYF,TGTGCCAGCAGCGTAGGGCGGGTGGGCCCCCTGGATACGCAGTATTTT,TRBV9,NA,TRBJ2-3,NA
CASKEQSEAFF,TGTGCCAGCAAAGAGCAATCCGAAGCTTTCTTT,TRBV2,NA,TRBJ1-1,NA
CASSYAPRGNEQFF,TGTGCCAGCAGCTACGCTCCTCGTGGGAATGAGCAGTTCTTC,TRBV6-6,NA,TRBJ2-1,NA
CTTGTSRETQYF,TGCACCACCGGGACTAGCCGCGAGACCCAGTACTTC,TRBV29-1,few,TRBJ2-5,TRBD2
CSVDRSGRSYNEQFF,TGCAGCGTTGATAGGAGCGGGAGATCCTACAATGAGCAGTTCTTC,TRBV29-1,NA,TRBJ2-1,TRBD2
CASSPTRAADTQYF,TGTGCCAGCAGCCCGACCAGGGCAGCAGATACGCAGTATTTT,TRBV9,many,TRBJ2-3,NA
CSAGARAGSYEQYF,TGCAGTGCTGGAGCCAGAGCTGGTTCCTACGAGCAGTACTTC,TRBV20-1,once,TRBJ2-7,NA
CASSLESRTVDYEQYF,TGCGCCAGCAGCTTGGAATCCCGGACGGTAGACTACGAGCAGTACTTC,TRBV5-1,few,TRBJ2-7,NA
CASSQETRYEQYF,TGCGCCAGCAGCCAAGAGACCCGTTACGAGCAGTACTTC,TRBV4-3,NA,TRBJ2-7,NA
CSATGPTLTDTQYF,TGCAGTGCGACCGGGCCTACGCTCACAGATACGCAGTATTTT,TRBV20-1,NA,TRBJ2-3,NA
CATSRDLARETQYF,TGTGCCACCAGCAGAGATCTGGCCAGGGAGACCCAGTACTTC,TRBV15,NA,TRBJ2-5,NA
CSAREPGLHNEQFF,TGCAGTGCTAGAGAGCCAGGACTACACAATGAGCAGTTCTTC,TRBV20-1,few,TRBJ2-1,NA
CASSGGGPTIQYF,TGTGCCAGCAGCGGGGGTGGACCGACCATTCAGTACTTC,TRBV12-3/TRBV12-4,once,TRBJ2-4,NA
CASSRGTGAADTQYF,TGTGCCAGTAGTAGGGGGACAGGGGCCGCAGATACGCAGTATTTT,TRBV19,NA,TRBJ2-3,TRBD1
CASSRSTGNYEQYF,TGTGCCAGCAGCCGATCGACAGGGAACTACGAGCAGTACTTC,TRBV3-1,NA,TRBJ2-7,TRBD1
CASSQTRDRGPNTYNEQFF,TGTGCCAGCAGCCAAACACGGGACAGGGGACCAAATACCTACAATGAGCAGTTCTTC,TRBV11-3,few,TRBJ2-1,TRBD1
CASSQSSGRGHEQYF,TGCGCCAGCAGCCAATCTAGCGGGAGAGGCCATGAGCAGTACTTC,TRBV4-3,NA,TRBJ2-7,TRBD2
CSARDIGYNEQFF,TGCAGTGCTAGAGATATTGGGTACAATGAGCAGTTCTTC,TRBV20-1,NA,TRBJ2-1,NA
CAWRGLTDTQYF,TGTGCCTGGAGGGGCCTCACAGATACGCAGTATTTT,TRBV30,few,TRBJ2-3,NA
CASKGRQLSGANVLTF,TGTGCCAGCAAAGGTAGACAGCTCTCTGGGGCCAACGTCCTGACTTTC,TRBV6-2/TRBV6-3,NA,TRBJ2-6,NA
CASSSTGVGDTQYF,TGCGCCAGCAGCTCCACAGGGGTCGGAGATACGCAGTATTTT,TRBV5-1,NA,TRBJ2-3,TRBD1
CASSTAGARGTTEQYF,TGCGCCAGCAGCACGGCGGGCGCACGGGGAACTACCGAGCAGTACTTC,TRBV5-1,many,TRBJ2-7,NA
CASTGLAGMSYEQYF,TGTGCCAGCACCGGACTAGCAGGGATGAGCTACGAGCAGTACTTC,TRBV21-1,NA,TRBJ2-7,NA
CASSSGTGDVYEQYF,TGTGCCAGCAGCTCCGGGACAGGGGACGTCTACGAGCAGTACTTC,TRBV7-2,NA,TRBJ2-7,TRBD1
CASSYPQGRYNSPLHF,TGTGCCAGCAGTTACCCGCAGGGGCGCTATAATTCACCCCTCCACTTT,TRBV6-6,few,TRBJ1-6,NA
CASSPSSGEPQETQYF,TGTGCCAGCAGCCCCTCTAGCGGAGAGCCCCAAGAGACCCAGTACTTC,TRBV7-3,NA,TRBJ2-5,TRBD2